This TCR beta chain was identified during a study of molecular identifiers for immune sequencing clone quantification. This clonotype was found a few times. A single base separates this from a much larger clone, so it may be a read error. MiXCR, applied by TCRdb to the PCR reads, yields one record per CDR3 protein. The profile shows roughly 86,000 distinct CDR3 sequences, under 20% of them singletons. Germline V gene data show CDR1 as MNHEY and CDR2 as SMNVEV (reference sequence). V lost 3 bases and J lost 9, with 12 bases in between. This CDR3 is built from 13 residues. The source of this sequence is a human donor in good health. Some libraries in this study had Jurkat cell RNA spiked in. The sample comprised naive CD8+ T cells from blood, with Jurkat cell RNA spiked in. The subset was: FACS-sorted CD8+CD4-CCR7+CD45RA+ naive T cells. The rearrangement uses TRBV27 and TRBJ2-1; D is uncertain. CDR3: CASSFYTEVEQFF. The DNA of the CDR3 is TGTGCCAGCAGTTTTTACACTGAGGTTGAGCAGTTCTTC.